The TCR beta chain described here comes from a study of blood T cell repertoires in COVID-19. On the study more broadly: Italy, Spain and the United States were the sources of the convalescent and acute COVID-19 samples. PBMCs, B-cell-depleted T cells, or T cells were the source of the cDNA or gDNA that made up the material.

CDR3 length equals 14 residues. Germline CDR1 LGHDT, CDR2 YNNKEL (reference sequence). V lost 3 bases, J lost 7 bases, and 7 bases stayed unmatched. Authors' methods: Amplification from reference gene primers served as the basis for estimated nucleated cell counts. The data were produced by immunoSEQ multiplex PCR, yet TCRdb's version contains in-frame clones alone and is incomplete. V, J and clone size were drawn from that table, and D and trimming were deduced from the DNA. The data show about 180,000 clones, roughly 80% seen once. This TCR was sampled from a human donor in a cohort sampled during active COVID-19. Sequenced input: peripheral blood. The genes are TRBV3-1 (or the pseudogene TRBV3-2) and TRBJ1-2; 8 bases are a match to TRBD1. The CDR3 region has the DNA TGTGCCAGCAGCCAGGGAGGACAGGGAGGTGGCTACACCTTC. It translates to CASSQGGQGGGYTF.